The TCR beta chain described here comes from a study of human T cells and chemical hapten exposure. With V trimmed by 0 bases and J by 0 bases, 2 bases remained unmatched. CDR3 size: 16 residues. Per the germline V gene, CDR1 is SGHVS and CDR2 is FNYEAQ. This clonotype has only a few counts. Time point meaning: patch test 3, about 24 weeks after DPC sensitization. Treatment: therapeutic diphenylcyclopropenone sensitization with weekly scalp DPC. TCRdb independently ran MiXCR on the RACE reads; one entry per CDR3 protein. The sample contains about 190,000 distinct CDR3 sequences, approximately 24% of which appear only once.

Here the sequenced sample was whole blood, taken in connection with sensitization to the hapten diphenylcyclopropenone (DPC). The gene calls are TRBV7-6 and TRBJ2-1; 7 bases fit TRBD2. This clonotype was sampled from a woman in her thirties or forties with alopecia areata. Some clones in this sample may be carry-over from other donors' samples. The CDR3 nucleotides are TGTGCCAGCAGCTTAGCAGTAGCGGGCTCCTACAATGAGCAGTTCTTC. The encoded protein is CASSLAVAGSYNEQFF.